The clone carrying this T cell receptor (beta chain) was found many times. The table came from immunoSEQ multiplex PCR; TCRdb's copy has only in-frame clones and leaves some out. The table lists about 1.1 million clones, roughly 80% of them singletons. The data were taken from a study of shared clonotypes between healthy human individuals. The sequencing sample was made of memory CD4+ T cells from PBMCs. Subset described: CD45RA-negative fraction. This receptor was obtained from a man aged 18 to 30 in good health. Some clones in this sample may be carry-over from other donors' samples.

CDR3 DNA: TGTGCCAGCAGCGCTTCCAGCGGAGGGGACAATGAGCAGTTCTTC. Translating gives CASSASSGGDNEQFF. This chain connects TRBV9 to TRBJ2-1, with a tentative D call TRBD2 (6 bases). V lost 3 bases and J 5 bases, leaving 15 bases between the germline ends. Germline-derived CDR1 and CDR2 are SGDLS and YYNGEE. The CDR3 extends over 15 amino acids.